This T cell receptor beta chain was profiled in a study of control samples from healthy donors and cancer patients. V dropped 5 bases and J dropped 11 bases, with 15 bases sitting between them. Per germline, CDR1 DFQATT and CDR2 SNEGSKA (reference sequence). The CDR3 has 11 amino acids. Profiling relied on immunoSEQ multiplex PCR, and the TCRdb table lists in-frame clones only, not all of them. The sample includes a few hundred thousand clones, 75% to 95% of them seen just once. The sequenced material came from PBMCs. This clonotype was obtained from a man aged 35-49 years with head and neck cancer. The chain links TRBV20-1 to TRBJ1-1; D gene uncertain. The CDR3 DNA sequence: TGCAGTGCTGAGTTTGCGGTTGGGGCTTTCTTT. This codes for CSAEFAVGAFF.